The sequence of this T cell receptor beta chain was determined in a study of blood T cell repertoires in COVID-19. Looking at the study overall: COVID-19 samples, acute and convalescent, were from the United States, Italy and Spain. From T cells, B-cell-depleted T cells, or PBMCs came the material, which was cDNA or gDNA.

A Seattle source enrolled patients during active infection and followed them longitudinally. The authors' processing: Amplification of reference gene primers provided the estimated nucleated cell counts. Profiled with immunoSEQ multiplex PCR; TCRdb holds only in-frame clones, not every one. V and J calls and clone size are copied from that table; D and trimming were computed from the DNA. The sample yields 210,000 or so clones, approximately 85% seen once. CDR1 is MNHEY, CDR2 SVGAGI, per germline. The CDR3 sequence is 13 residues long. V was shortened by 2 bases and J by 3 bases, with 8 bases between the two germline ends.

The chain combines TRBV6-5 with TRBJ2-7; D gene unclear. Sequenced sample: peripheral blood. The origin of this receptor is a man aged 50-59 years with COVID-19, enrolled during active disease. The CDR3 DNA reads TGTGCCAGCAGTTACGGTCAGTTCTACGAGCAGTACTTC. Its translation is CASSYGQFYEQYF.